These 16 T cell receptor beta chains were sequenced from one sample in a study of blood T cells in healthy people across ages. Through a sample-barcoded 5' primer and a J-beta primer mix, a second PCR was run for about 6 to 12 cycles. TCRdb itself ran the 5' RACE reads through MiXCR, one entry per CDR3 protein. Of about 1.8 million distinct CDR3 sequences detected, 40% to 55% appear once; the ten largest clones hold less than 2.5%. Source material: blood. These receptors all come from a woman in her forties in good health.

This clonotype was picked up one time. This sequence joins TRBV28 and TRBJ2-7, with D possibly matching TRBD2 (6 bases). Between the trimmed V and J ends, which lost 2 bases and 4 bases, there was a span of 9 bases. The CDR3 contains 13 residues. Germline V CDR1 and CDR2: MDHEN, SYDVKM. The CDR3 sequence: CASSLRGWYEQYF. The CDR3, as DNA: TGTGCCAGCAGTTTACGGGGGTGGTACGAGCAGTACTTC.

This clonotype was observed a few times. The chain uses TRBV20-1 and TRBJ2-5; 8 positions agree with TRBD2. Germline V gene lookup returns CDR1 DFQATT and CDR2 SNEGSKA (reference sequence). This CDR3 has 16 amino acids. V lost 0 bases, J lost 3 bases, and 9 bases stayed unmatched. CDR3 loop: CSARDHAGGSKETQYF. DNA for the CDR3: TGCAGTGCTAGAGATCATGCGGGGGGCTCAAAAGAGACCCAGTACTTC.

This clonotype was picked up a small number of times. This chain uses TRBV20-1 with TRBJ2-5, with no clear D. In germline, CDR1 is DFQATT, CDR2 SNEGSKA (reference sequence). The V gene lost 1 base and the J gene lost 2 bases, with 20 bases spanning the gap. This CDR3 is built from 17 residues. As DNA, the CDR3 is TGCAGTGCTAGAGGAACTGAAGCACTTGACGGACAAGAGACCCAGTACTTC. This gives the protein CSARGTEALDGQETQYF.

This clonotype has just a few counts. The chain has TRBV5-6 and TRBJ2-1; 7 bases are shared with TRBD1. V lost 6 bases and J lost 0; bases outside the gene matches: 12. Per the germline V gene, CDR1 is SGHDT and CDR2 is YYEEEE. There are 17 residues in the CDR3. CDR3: CASTGPGGASSYNEQFF. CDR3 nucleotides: TGTGCCAGCACCGGACCAGGGGGAGCCAGCTCCTACAATGAGCAGTTCTTC.

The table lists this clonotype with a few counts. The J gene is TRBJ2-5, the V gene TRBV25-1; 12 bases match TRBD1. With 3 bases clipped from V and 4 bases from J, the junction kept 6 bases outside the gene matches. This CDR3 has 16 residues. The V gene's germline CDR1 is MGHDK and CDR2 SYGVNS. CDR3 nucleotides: TGTGCCAGCAGTGATCGGGACAGGGGGCTGGGAGAGACCCAGTACTTC. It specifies CASSDRDRGLGETQYF.

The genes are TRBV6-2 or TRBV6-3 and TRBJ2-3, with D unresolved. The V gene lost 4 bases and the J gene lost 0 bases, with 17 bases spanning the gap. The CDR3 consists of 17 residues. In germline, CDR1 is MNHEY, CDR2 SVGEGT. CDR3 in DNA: TGTGCCAGCAGTTCCCCCTCGAGCGTTACTAGCACAGATACGCAGTATTTT. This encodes CASSSPSSVTSTDTQYF.

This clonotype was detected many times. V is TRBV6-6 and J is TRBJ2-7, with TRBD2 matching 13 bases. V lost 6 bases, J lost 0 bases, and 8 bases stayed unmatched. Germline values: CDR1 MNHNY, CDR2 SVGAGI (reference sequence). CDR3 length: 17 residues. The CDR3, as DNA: TGTGCCAGCAGCCTTCAGACTAGCGGGGGGTTCTCCTACGAGCAGTACTTC. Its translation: CASSLQTSGGFSYEQYF.

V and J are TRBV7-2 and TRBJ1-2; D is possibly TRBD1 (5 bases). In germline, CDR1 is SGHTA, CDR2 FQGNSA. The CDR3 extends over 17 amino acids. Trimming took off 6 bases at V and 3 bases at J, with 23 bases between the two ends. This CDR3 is CASSSTPGRRPYYGYTF. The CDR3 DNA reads TGTGCCAGCAGTTCCACGCCGGGACGGAGACCCTACTATGGCTACACCTTC.

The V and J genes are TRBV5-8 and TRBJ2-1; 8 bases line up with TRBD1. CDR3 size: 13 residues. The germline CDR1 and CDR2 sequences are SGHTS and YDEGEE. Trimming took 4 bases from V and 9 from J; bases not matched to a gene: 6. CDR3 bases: TGTGCCAGCAGCGACCCGGACAGGGTTGAGCAGTTCTTC. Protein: CASSDPDRVEQFF.

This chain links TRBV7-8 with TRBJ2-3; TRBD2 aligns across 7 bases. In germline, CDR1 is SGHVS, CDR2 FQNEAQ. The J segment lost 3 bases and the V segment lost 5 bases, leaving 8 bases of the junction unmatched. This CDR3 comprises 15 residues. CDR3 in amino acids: CASSPLSGATDTQYF. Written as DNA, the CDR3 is TGTGCCAGCAGCCCCCTGAGCGGGGCGACAGATACGCAGTATTTT.

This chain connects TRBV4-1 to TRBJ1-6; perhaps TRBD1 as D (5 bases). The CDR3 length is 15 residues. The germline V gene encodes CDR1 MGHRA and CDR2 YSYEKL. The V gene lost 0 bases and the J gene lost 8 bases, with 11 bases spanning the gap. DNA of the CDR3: TGCGCCAGCAGCCAAGATCGCCAGGGCCATTCACCCCTCCACTTT. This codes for CASSQDRQGHSPLHF.

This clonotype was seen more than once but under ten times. The CDR3 sequence is CSARDRGTGKVTEAFF. In DNA, the CDR3 is TGCAGTGCTAGAGATCGGGGGACAGGGAAGGTGACTGAAGCTTTCTTT. This sequence joins TRBV20-1 and TRBJ1-1; the match to TRBD1 covers 9 bases. With 0 bases clipped from V and 5 bases from J, the junction kept 10 bases outside the gene matches. This CDR3 is built from 16 residues. Germline lookup yields CDR1 DFQATT and CDR2 SNEGSKA (reference sequence).

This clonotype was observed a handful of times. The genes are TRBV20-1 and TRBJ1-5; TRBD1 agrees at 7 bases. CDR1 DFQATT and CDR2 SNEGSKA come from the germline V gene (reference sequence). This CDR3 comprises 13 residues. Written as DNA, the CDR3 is TGCAGCGCCAGCACAGGGGTGGGTCAGCCCCAGCATTTT. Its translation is CSASTGVGQPQHF.

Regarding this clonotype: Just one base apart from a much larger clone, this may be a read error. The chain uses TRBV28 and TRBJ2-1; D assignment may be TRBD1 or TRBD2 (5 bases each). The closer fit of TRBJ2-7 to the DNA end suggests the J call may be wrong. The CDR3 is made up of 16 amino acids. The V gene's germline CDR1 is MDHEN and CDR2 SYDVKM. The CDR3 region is CASSFSGAGSYNEQYF. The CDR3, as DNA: TGTGCCAGCAGTTTCTCCGGGGCGGGCTCCTACAATGAGCAGTACTTC.

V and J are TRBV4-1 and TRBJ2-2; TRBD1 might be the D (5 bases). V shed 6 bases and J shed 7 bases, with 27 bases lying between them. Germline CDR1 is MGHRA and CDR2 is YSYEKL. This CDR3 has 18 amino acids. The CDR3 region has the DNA TGCGCCAGCAGTCAAAGGGCCAATGGTTGGCAGGGCTTCGGGGAGCTGTTTTTT. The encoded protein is CASSQRANGWQGFGELFF.

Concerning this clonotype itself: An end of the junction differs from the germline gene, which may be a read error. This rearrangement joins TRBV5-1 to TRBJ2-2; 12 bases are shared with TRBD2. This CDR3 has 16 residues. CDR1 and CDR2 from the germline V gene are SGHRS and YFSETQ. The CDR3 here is CASSLGLAGNTGELFF. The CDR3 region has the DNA TGTGCCAGCAGCTTGGGACTAGCGGGGAACACCGGGGAGCTGTTTTTT.